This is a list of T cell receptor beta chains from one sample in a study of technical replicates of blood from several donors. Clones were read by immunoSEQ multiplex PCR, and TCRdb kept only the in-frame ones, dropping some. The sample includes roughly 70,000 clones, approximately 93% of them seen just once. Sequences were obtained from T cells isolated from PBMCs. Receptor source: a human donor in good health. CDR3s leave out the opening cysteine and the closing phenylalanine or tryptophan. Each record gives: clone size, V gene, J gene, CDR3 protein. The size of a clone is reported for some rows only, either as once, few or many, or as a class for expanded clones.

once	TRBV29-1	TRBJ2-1	SVELAAGDTYNEQF
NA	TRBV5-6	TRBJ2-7	ASSLGTSGYEQY
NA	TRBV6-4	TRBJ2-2	ASSRDINTGELF
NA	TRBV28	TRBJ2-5	ASSWAQETQY
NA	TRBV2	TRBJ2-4	ASRERTESPIQY
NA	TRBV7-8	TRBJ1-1	ASSRGETEAF
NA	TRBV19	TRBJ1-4	ASSSGTGFEKLF
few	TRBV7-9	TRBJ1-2	ASSPSPWATGGYT
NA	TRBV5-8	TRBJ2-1	ASYGSYNEQF
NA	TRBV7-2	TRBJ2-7	ASSPSRGEQY
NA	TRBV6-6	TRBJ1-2	ASSSYRGQGYT
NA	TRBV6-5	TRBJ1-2	ASSLDRNGYT
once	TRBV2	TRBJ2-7	ASRHPGQSYEQY
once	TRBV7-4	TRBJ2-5	ASSLIQGHGETQY
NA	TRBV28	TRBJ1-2	ASSLSSSGGWVNYGYT
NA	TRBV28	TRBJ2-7	ASNWGQGNYEQY
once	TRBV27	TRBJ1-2	ASSSRGVNVYGYT
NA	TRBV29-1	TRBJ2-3	SVELGLTTQY
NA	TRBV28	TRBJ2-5	ASSSALLQGLGETQY
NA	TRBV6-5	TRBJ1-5	ASSRDINQPQH
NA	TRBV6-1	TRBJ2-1	ASSELSFGSYNEQF
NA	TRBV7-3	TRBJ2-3	ASKVAASTDTQY
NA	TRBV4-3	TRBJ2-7	ASSQDSRGHEQY
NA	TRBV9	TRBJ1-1	ASKVGAGDTEAF
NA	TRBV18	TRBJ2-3	ASSPDPPAGVRDTQY
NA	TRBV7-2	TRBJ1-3	ASMGGPGNTIY
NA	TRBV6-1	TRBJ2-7	ASSLEDRGSYEQY
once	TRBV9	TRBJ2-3	ASSPTDWGSDTQY
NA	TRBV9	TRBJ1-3	ASSVVGVSGNTIY
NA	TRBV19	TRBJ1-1	ASSFRVEAF
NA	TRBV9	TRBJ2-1	ASSVEASGSTYNEQF
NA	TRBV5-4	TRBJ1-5	ASSLGTGTNQPQH
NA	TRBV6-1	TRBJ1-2	ASSEGPTSYGYT
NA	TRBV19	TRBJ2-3	ASSLDSPGTQY
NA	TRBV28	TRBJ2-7	ASSPIASGPSYEQY
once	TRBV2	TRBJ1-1	ASSERGDKPL
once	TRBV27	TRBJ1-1	ASSWSRENTEAF
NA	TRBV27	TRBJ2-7	ASSPGTGDSYEQY
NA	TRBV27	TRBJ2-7	ASSLLLAGGPREQY
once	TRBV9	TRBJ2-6	ASSVTGSGANVLT
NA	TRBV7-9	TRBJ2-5	ASSLVAYQETQY